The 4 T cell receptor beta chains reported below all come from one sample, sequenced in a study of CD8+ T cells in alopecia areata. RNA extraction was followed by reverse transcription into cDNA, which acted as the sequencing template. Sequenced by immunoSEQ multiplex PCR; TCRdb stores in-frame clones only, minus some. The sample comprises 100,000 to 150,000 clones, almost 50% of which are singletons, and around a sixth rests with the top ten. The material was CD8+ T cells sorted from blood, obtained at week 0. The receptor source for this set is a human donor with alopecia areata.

In DNA, the CDR3 is TGTGCCAGCAGCCAAGTTACCGGGACAGGGGAAGACTACACCTTC. It is translated as CASSQVTGTGEDYTF. This chain links TRBV14 with TRBJ1-2; 10 bases fit TRBD1. CDR3 length equals 15 residues. Germline V gene data show CDR1 as SGHDN and CDR2 as FVKESK. The ends lost 1 base at V and 10 bases at J; junction bases unmatched: 9.

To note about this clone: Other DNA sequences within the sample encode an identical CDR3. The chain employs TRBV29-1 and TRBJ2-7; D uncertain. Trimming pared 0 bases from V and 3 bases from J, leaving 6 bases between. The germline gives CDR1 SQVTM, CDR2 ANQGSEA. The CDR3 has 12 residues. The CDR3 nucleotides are TGCAGCGTTGAAGATTCAGACTACGAGCAGTACTTC. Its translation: CSVEDSDYEQYF.

The CDR3 region has the DNA TGCAGCGTTGAATACCCGACTAGCGGGGGGGCAGGGTCCTACAATGAGCAGTTCTTC. Its translation is CSVEYPTSGGAGSYNEQFF. The chain is built from TRBV29-1 and TRBJ2-1; 14 bases map to TRBD2. Germline V gene lookup returns CDR1 SQVTM and CDR2 ANQGSEA. The CDR3 covers 19 residues. V dropped 2 bases and J dropped 1; count of bases not matched to a gene: 10.

This chain's CDR3 is CASSSGPGHNVLTLHF. The DNA of the CDR3 is TGTGCCAGCAGCAGCGGGCCGGGACACAACGTTTTGACCCTCCACTTT. The chain links TRBV2 to TRBJ1-6; D perhaps matches TRBD1 (6 bases). Between the trimmed V and J ends, which lost 6 bases and 14 bases, there was a span of 26 bases. Germline-derived CDR1 and CDR2 are SNHLY and FYNNEI. This CDR3 is built from 16 residues.